This T cell receptor beta chain is drawn from a study of patients and donors after allogeneic stem cell transplantation. TCRdb re-derived calls from the RT-PCR reads in MiXCR, one entry per CDR3 protein. Among over 150,000 distinct CDR3 sequences listed, 41% were seen once. This CDR3 is built from 14 residues. V was clipped by 2 bases and J by 4 bases, with 11 bases between them. Germline values: CDR1 MNHEY, CDR2 SVGAGI. A few counts support this clonotype. V usage is TRBV6-5 and J usage is TRBJ1-1, with D perhaps TRBD1 (6 bases). The sequencing input was blood, either unsorted or a sorted T cell fraction (not recorded which). This TCR was sampled from a human donor who was either an allogeneic HSCT recipient or a stem cell or donor lymphocyte infusion donor (not recorded which). It is not recorded whose cells these are; they may come from a transplant donor. Here the CDR3 DNA reads TGTGCCAGCAGTTACGGCAGGGGAGGCACTGAAGCTTTCTTT. Translating gives CASSYGRGGTEAFF.